The sequence of this T cell receptor beta chain was determined in a study of CDR3 diversity in severe acne. Per the germline V gene, CDR1 is DFQATT and CDR2 is SNEGSKA (reference sequence). The CDR3 runs to 13 residues. The V end lost 3 bases, the J end lost 3 bases, and 11 bases lay between the germline ends. Via MiXCR, TCRdb re-called the PCR reads, giving one row per CDR3 protein. Of about 98,000 distinct CDR3 sequences listed, roughly 51% are singletons. This clonotype was seen more than once but under ten times. This could be a read error, since a much larger clone is one nucleotide away. The missing conserved phenylalanine or tryptophan at the end of this CDR3 makes a read error likely.

Sequences were obtained from blood. The gene calls are TRBV20-1 and TRBJ1-2, with no clear D. The sequence was obtained from a male donor with acne. DNA for the CDR3: TGCAGTGCTAGTCGGAGGGCTGACTATGGCTACACCTCC. It yields the protein CSASRRADYGYTS.